This TCR beta chain appears in the sequencing data of a study of T-cell reconstitution after alpha-beta-depleted transplantation in children. During its preparation, the TCRbeta library received unique molecular identifiers. A single record per CDR3 protein comes from TCRdb applying MiXCR to the PCR reads. The profile covers about 980,000 distinct CDR3 sequences, with around 30% appearing a single time and 28% taken by the ten largest. Study-level points and caveats: Surviving thymic progenitors and recipient T cells were the source of high TCRbeta diversity at day 60 in some patients. Approximately two months post-transplant, alpha-beta T cells reportedly originated from several hundred expanded graft clones. It was newly produced T cells that mostly accounted for T-cell counts and diversity one year after transplant.

Looked up from germline, CDR1 is MGHRA and CDR2 is YSYEKL. The V end lost 1 base, the J end lost 0 bases, and 9 bases lay between the germline ends. This CDR3 spans 15 amino acids. This clonotype turned up a few times. What it recognizes is unknown. The material was PBMCs, mostly from graft donor cells, obtained 360 days after TCRalphabeta/CD19-depleted stem cell transplant. The clonotype was recovered from a boy under two years old who had a stem cell transplant for SCID, so the T cells may come from the graft donor. The chain joins TRBV4-1 to TRBJ1-1; D is perhaps TRBD1 (6 bases). CDR3 sequence: CASSQGTEMNTEAFF. The CDR3 nucleotides read TGCGCCAGCAGCCAAGGGACAGAAATGAACACTGAAGCTTTCTTT.